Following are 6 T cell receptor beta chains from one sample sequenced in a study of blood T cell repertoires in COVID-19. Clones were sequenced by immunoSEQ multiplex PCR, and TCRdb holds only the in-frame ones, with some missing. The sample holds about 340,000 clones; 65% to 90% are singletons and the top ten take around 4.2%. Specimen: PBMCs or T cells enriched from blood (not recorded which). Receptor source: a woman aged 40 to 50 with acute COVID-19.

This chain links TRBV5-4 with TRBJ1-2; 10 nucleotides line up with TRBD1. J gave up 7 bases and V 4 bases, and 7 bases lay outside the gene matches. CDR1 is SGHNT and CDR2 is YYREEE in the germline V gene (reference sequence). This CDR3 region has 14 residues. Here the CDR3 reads CASSPRQGAIGYTF. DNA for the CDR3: TGTGCCAGCAGCCCCCGACAGGGGGCGATTGGCTACACCTTC. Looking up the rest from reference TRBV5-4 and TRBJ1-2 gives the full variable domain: ETGVTQSPTHLIKTRGQQVTLRCSSQSGHNTVSWYQQALGQGPQFIFQYYREEENGRGNFPPRFSGLQFPNYSSELNVNALELDDSALYLCASSPRQGAIGYTFGSGTRLTVV.

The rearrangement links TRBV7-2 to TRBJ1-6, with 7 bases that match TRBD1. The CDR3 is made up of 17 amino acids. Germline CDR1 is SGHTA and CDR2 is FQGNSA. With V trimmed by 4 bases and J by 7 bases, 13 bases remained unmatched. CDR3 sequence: CASSSFLAHRGNSPLHF. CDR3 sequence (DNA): TGTGCCAGCAGCTCTTTTCTGGCCCACAGGGGCAATTCACCCCTCCACTTT.

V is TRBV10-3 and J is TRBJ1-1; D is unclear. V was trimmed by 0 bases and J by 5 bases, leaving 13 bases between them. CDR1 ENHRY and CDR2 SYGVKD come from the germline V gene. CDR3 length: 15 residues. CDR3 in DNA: TGTGCCATCAGTGAGTCCTTGTCTTCCGGGACTGAAGCTTTCTTT. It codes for CAISESLSSGTEAFF.

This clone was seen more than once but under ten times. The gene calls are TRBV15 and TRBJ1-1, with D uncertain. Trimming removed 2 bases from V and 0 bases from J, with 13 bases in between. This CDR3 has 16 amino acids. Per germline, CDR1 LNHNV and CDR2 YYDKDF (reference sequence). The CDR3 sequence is CATSRLTISLNTEAFF. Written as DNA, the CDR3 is TGTGCCACCAGCAGACTTACAATTTCACTGAACACTGAAGCTTTCTTT.

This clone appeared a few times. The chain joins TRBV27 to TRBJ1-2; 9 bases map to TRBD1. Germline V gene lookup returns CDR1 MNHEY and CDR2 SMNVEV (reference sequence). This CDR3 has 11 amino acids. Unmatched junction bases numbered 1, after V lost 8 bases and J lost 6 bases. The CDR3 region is CASGQGHGYTF. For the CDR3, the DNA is TGTGCCAGCGGACAGGGGCATGGCTACACCTTC.

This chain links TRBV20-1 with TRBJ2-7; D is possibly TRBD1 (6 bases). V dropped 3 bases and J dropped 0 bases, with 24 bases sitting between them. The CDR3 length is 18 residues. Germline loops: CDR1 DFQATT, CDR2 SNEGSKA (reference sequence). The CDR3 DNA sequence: TGCAGTGCTAGTTTGGACAGAGTCTCCCTCGGGGCCTCCTACGAGCAGTACTTC. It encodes CSASLDRVSLGASYEQYF.